A selection of T cell receptor beta chains follows, all from one sample in a study of glioma-infiltrating T cells after dendritic cell vaccination. This table comes from immunoSEQ multiplex PCR, and its TCRdb copy is limited to in-frame clones, with some not included. The sample records around 32,000 clones, approximately 90% being singletons. The input for sequencing was blood, taken before dendritic cell vaccination. The origin of the receptors is a human donor with glioblastoma. Both conserved end residues are part of each CDR3. D genes are given only for firm matches.

V	D	J	DNA	CDR3
TRBV6-1	.	TRBJ1-5	TGTGCCAGCAGTGAAAGGCCAGGGGCCTATCAGCCCCAGCATTTT	CASSERPGAYQPQHF
TRBV7-2	TRBD2	TRBJ2-1	TGTGCCAGCAGCTTAACGGGACTAGCGGGGGGTCCTGAGCAGTTCTTC	CASSLTGLAGGPEQFF
TRBV5-6	.	TRBJ1-5	TGTGCCAGCAGTTTCAGGGGTAGTCATCAGCCCCAGCATTTT	CASSFRGSHQPQHF
TRBV11-2	.	TRBJ2-1	TGTGCCAGCAGCAAGGACTACCGGTATGAGCAGTTCTTC	CASSKDYRYEQFF
TRBV11-2	.	TRBJ1-4	TGTGCCAGCAGCTTAGGGGTGACGGGTGAACTGTTTTTT	CASSLGVTGELFF
TRBV2	.	TRBJ2-1	TGTGCCAGCAGCTACTCCTACAATGAGCAGTTCTTC	CASSYSYNEQFF
TRBV2	TRBD1	TRBJ2-2	TGTGCCAGCAGCCGGGGGACAGGGAACACCGGGGAGCTGTTTTTT	CASSRGTGNTGELFF
TRBV5-8	TRBD2	TRBJ2-2	TGTGCCAGCAGTTCCGGGACTATCAGGACCGGGGAGCTGTTTTTT	CASSSGTIRTGELFF
TRBV11-2	TRBD1	TRBJ2-7	TGTGCCAGCAGCCCCGGACAGGGGTTGGGGCAGTACTTC	CASSPGQGLGQYF
TRBV10-1	TRBD2	TRBJ2-3	TGCGCCAGCCAGCGGGGGGGATCAGATACGCAGTATTTT	CASQRGGSDTQYF
TRBV4-1	TRBD1	TRBJ1-2	TGCGCCAGCAGCCATGGGACAGGGTATATGGGAGAAGGTGGCTACACCTTC	CASSHGTGYMGEGGYTF
TRBV7-2	.	TRBJ2-1	TGTGCCAGCAGCTTAAAGGGGTCCTCCTACAATGAGCAGTTCTTC	CASSLKGSSYNEQFF
TRBV2	TRBD1	TRBJ2-7	TGTGCCAGCAGTCAAAAATGGGACAGCGTGTACGAGCAGTACTTC	CASSQKWDSVYEQYF
TRBV14	.	TRBJ1-6	TGTGCCAGCAGCCAAGAATCAGCCTATAATTCACCCCTCCACTTT	CASSQESAYNSPLHF
TRBV12-5	TRBD1	TRBJ1-5	TGTGCTAGTGAGATGGACAGGGGTGCTAATCAGCCCCAGCATTTT	CASEMDRGANQPQHF